This T cell receptor beta chain is drawn from a study of T-cell memory formation after mild COVID-19. TCRdb itself ran the 5' RACE reads through MiXCR, one entry per CDR3 protein. The table includes hundreds of thousands of distinct CDR3 sequences, about an eighth detected once. This clonotype was picked up a small number of times. CDR3 length: 13 residues. Trimming left V 0 bases short and J 8 bases short, with 7 bases between. Germline V gene data show CDR1 as SGHVS and CDR2 as FNYEAQ. The rearrangement joins TRBV7-6 to TRBJ1-4; D not resolved. The TCR comes from a man between 18 and 29 years old who had mild COVID-19 (a few samples of this study predate the infection). Cell type and time point are not known. Sequenced material: PBMCs or a T cell subset sorted from them (not recorded which). The CDR3 spells CASSLAVGEKLFF. The CDR3 region has the DNA TGTGCCAGCAGCTTAGCGGTGGGGGAAAAACTGTTTTTT.